This T cell receptor (beta chain) originates from a study of patients and donors after allogeneic stem cell transplantation. The V end lost 9 bases, the J end lost 11 bases, and 15 bases lay between the germline ends. CDR1 and CDR2 (germline): MNHEY, SMNVEV (reference sequence). The CDR3 contains 11 residues. MiXCR was run by TCRdb on the RT-PCR reads, yielding one entry per CDR3 protein. The sample consists of approximately 60,000 distinct CDR3 sequences, about an eighth of them appearing once. This sequence was found in a human donor who was either an allogeneic HSCT recipient or a stem cell or donor lymphocyte infusion donor (not recorded which). It is not recorded whose cells these are; they may come from a transplant donor. The sequencing sample was made of blood, either unsorted or a sorted T cell fraction (not recorded which). The chain carries TRBV27 and TRBJ2-3; D is possibly TRBD1 or TRBD2 (6 bases each). The CDR3 here is CASHPEGGQYF. As DNA, the CDR3 is TGTGCCAGTCACCCGGAGGGGGGGCAGTATTTT.